The present TCR beta chain was sequenced within a study of cytomegalovirus exposure and HLA in healthy donors. The junction had 8 bases not matched to a gene; V was cut back by 4 bases and J by 2 bases. In germline, CDR1 is LGHNA, CDR2 YNFKEQ. CDR3 length: 18 amino acids. The PCR ran on 60 Vbeta and 13 Jbeta primers. Assay: immunoSEQ multiplex PCR; the TCRdb copy retains only in-frame clones and omits some. The sample gives some 110,000 clones, about three quarters of which show up once; around 6.1% is in the top ten. This clone was seen just once. Sequenced: PBMCs. The genes are TRBV4-2 and TRBJ2-2; TRBD2 aligns across 12 bases. The receptor comes from a man between 60 and 75 years old in good health and CMV-seropositive. CDR3 in amino acids: CASSPGLAGSLNTGELFF. Here the CDR3 DNA reads TGTGCCAGCAGCCCCGGACTAGCGGGGAGCCTCAACACCGGGGAGCTGTTTTTT.